This record concerns one T cell receptor (beta chain) sequence. No antigen is known for it. No base quality values were provided; no much bigger clone lies one nucleotide off. These data originate in a study of T cells in Graves' hyperthyroidism and ophthalmopathy (dated by TCRdb to between 2018 and 2021). In the study overall: Peripheral blood samples were taken at the time of initial diagnosis, prior to any treatment. To identify distinguishing TCR V-J signatures, a discovery cohort of about 100 patients was used, comprising some 45 with Graves' ophthalmopathy and some 57 with stable Graves' hyperthyroidism. The approximately 100 discovery patients were randomly split 7:3 into training and test sets. The paper describes TCR Vbeta CDR3 sequencing of about 140 peripheral blood samples, made up of under 50 ophthalmopathy patients, 70 to 75 hyperthyroidism patients and roughly 17 progressor patients. An independent validation cohort of about 20 hyperthyroidism patients and 17 patients who later progressed to ophthalmopathy tested prospective prediction of ophthalmopathy. In addition, the study compared T-cell repertoires in thyroid tissue and in blood from about 6 Graves' hyperthyroidism patients. Following sampling, methimazole starting at 30 mg daily was given to hyperthyroidism patients, and high-dose intravenous methylprednisolone was given to ophthalmopathy patients.

Results and caveats for the whole study, not just this receptor: A model built on a 13 V-J signature distinguished ophthalmopathy from stable hyperthyroidism, reaching roughly 88% sensitivity and around 81% specificity in cross-validation and 80%/75% in testing. No statistical method was used to set the sample size in advance, and investigators knew the group allocation. Blood samples also contained most of the expanded thyroid clonotypes (frequency above 0.001), which suggests that blood repertoires may reflect thyroid immune responses. During validation, the model predicted progression to ophthalmopathy a median of approximately 7 months ahead of onset, with 70.59% sensitivity and 72.22% specificity.

The cysteine opens and the phenylalanine closes a CDR3 of 12 amino acids. The kept DNA is CDR3 alone, 36 bases in frame from the first base. The germline V gene sets CDR1 to MGHRA and CDR2 to YSYEKL. Trimming at the junction amounts to 8 bases on V and 1 base on J, and the germline ends lie 8 bases apart. In the ophthalmopathy patients, disease was moderately to severely active, with a Clinical Activity Score of 3 or more, a NOSPECS grade of 4 or more, and a duration of less than 3 months. The study excluded patients with uncontrolled infections, other autoimmune diseases, pregnancy or lactation. Diagnoses were based on clinical symptoms, serum thyroxine and TRAb, thyroid ultrasound and orbital computed tomography. PBMCs were isolated from about 9 ml of fresh peripheral blood by Ficoll-Paque density gradient centrifugation. Total RNA was extracted with Trizol reagent, and quality was checked on an Agilent 2100 Bioanalyzer.

The TCR beta CDR3 regions were amplified from RNA transcripts. A first-round RT-PCR of the TCR CDR3 used the HTBI primer set with the Qiagen OneStep RT-PCR kit. The libraries were constructed in a second round of multiplex PCR and then size-selected and purified. Sequencing of the libraries was done on an Illumina HiSeq2000 using paired-end 100 bp reads. Turning to the authors' computational methods: SOAPnuke was used to process the raw data, with reads discarded if the reads contained adapters or uncalled bases, had a mean Phred below 15, or lacked an exact constant-primer or identifier match. COPE v1.2.5 was used to merge the high-quality paired reads, and each unique nucleotide sequence was defined as a clonotype. Clonotypes were aligned to IMGT TRBV, TRBD and TRBJ reference segments using MiTCR v1.1. The analysis was restricted to V-J combinations with a frequency above 0.0001, which together covered 99% to 99.2% of the repertoires. A TCS score was defined as the ratio of F50 (clonal expansion) to E x V (chaos), with BLOSUM62-based TCRdist applied between CDR3 peptides within each V-J. Welch's t-statistics and random forest reduced around 550 V-J features to around 14, which were used in a naive Bayes classifier (R e1071). TCRdb handled the public reads itself, with Q25 trimming in fastp and clone calling in MiXCR, and kept productive beta chains. Identical CDR3 protein sequences are pooled into one entry, listed with their most common genes and DNA. For this entry, the V and J calls and clone size follow TCRdb and not the study's own pipeline. Within this sample are hundreds of thousands of distinct CDR3 sequences, with around 21% of them counted one time only. The ten largest clones add up to around a third of the sample.

The chain employs TRBV4-1 and TRBJ2-5, with the D call perhaps TRBD1 or TRBD2, as 5 bases match in each case. What was sequenced was blood. This TCR derives from a young man with Graves' ophthalmopathy. The CDR3 region has the sequence CASAGSQETQYF. The nucleotide sequence is given as TGCGCCAGCGCAGGGAGCCAAGAGACCCAGTACTTC.